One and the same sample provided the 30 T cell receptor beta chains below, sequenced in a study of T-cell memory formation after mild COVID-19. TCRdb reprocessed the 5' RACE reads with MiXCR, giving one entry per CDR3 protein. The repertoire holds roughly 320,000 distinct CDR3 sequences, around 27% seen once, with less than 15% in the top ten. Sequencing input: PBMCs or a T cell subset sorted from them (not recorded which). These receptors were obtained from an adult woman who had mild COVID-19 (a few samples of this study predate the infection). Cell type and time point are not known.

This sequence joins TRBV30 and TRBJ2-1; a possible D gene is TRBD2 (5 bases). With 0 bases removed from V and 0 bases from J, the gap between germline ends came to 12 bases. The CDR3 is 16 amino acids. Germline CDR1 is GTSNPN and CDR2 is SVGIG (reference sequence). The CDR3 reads CAWSVGLVSSYNEQFF. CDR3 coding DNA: TGTGCCTGGAGTGTCGGACTCGTAAGCTCCTACAATGAGCAGTTCTTC.

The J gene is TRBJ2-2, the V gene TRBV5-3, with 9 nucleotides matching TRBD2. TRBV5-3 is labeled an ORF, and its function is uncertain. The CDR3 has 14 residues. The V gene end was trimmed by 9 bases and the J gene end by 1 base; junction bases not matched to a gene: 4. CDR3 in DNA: TGTGCCACGAGGACTAGCGTGAACACCGGGGAGCTGTTTTTT. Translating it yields CATRTSVNTGELFF.

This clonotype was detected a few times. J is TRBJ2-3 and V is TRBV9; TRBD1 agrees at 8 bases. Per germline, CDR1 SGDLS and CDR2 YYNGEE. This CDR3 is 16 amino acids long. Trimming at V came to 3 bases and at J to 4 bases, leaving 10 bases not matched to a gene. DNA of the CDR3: TGTGCCAGCAGCGCAAGGACAGGGATATCCTCAGATACGCAGTATTTT. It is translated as CASSARTGISSDTQYF.

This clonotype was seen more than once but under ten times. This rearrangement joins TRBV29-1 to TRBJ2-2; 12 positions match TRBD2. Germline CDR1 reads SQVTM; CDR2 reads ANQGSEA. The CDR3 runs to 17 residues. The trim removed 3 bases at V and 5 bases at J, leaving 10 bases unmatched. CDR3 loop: CSVEPLRTSGKTGELFF. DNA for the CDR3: TGCAGCGTTGAGCCCCTTCGGACTAGCGGGAAAACCGGGGAGCTGTTTTTT.

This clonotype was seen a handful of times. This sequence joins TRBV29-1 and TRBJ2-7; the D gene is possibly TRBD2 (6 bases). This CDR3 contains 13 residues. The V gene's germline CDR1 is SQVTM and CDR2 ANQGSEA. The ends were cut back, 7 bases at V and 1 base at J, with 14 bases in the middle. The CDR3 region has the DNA TGCAGCGCCGCGGGACGGCTTTCCTACGAGCAGTACTTC. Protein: CSAAGRLSYEQYF.

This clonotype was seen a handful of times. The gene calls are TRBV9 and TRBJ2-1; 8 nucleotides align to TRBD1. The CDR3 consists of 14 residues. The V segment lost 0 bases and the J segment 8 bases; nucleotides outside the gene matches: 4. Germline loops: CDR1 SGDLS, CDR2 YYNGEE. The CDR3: CASSVGDRSHEQFF. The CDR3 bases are TGTGCCAGCAGCGTAGGGGACAGGTCGCATGAGCAGTTCTTC.

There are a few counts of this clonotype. Written as DNA, the CDR3 is TGCGCCAGCAGCTCCGGGACAGCGCTCGAGACCCAGTACTTC. This encodes CASSSGTALETQYF. The chain couples TRBV5-1 to TRBJ2-5; 7 positions match TRBD1. The CDR3 length is 14 residues. Germline V lookup: CDR1 SGHRS, CDR2 YFSETQ. The trim removed 3 bases at V and 5 bases at J, leaving 7 bases unmatched.

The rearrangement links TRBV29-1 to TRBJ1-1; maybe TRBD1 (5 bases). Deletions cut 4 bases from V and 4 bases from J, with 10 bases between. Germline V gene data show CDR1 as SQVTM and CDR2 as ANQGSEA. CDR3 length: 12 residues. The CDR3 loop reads CSVVGRATEAFF. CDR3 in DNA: TGCAGCGTTGTGGGCAGGGCCACTGAAGCTTTCTTT.

The chain's CDR3 is CASIRGQNTGELFF. In DNA, the CDR3 is TGTGCCAGCATAAGGGGTCAGAACACCGGGGAGCTGTTTTTT. This chain uses TRBV12-3 or TRBV12-4 with TRBJ2-2, with D possibly matching TRBD1 (5 bases). The CDR3 is 14 residues long. The V end lost 7 bases, the J end lost 1 base, and 10 bases lay between the germline ends.

CDR3 in DNA: TGTGCCAGCAGTTTAGCGGGTAGGCCTAGCGGGGAAGAGACCCAGTACTTC. Translation gives CASSLAGRPSGEETQYF. This rearrangement joins TRBV12-3 or TRBV12-4 to TRBJ2-5, with 9 positions matching TRBD2. The CDR3 loop spans 17 amino acids. Trimming at V came to 0 bases and at J to 3 bases, leaving 8 bases not matched to a gene.

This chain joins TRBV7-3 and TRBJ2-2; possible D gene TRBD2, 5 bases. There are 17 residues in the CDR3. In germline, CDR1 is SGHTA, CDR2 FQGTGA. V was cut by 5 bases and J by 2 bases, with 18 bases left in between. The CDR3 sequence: CASSPTPSTLNTGELFF. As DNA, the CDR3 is TGTGCCAGCAGCCCGACCCCTAGCACACTAAACACCGGGGAGCTGTTTTTT.

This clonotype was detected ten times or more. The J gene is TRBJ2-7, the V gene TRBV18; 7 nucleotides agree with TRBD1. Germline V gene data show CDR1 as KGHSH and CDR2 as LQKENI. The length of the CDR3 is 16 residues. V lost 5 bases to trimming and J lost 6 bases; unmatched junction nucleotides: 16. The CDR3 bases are TGTGCCAGCTCAGCAGGAACTGGACAGGTTGTGGGCGAGCAGTACTTC. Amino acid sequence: CASSAGTGQVVGEQYF.

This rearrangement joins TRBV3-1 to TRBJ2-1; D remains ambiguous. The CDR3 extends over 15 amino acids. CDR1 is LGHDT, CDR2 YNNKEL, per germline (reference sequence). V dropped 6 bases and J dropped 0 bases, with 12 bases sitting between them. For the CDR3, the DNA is TGTGCCAGCAGAGCCCGATGGAGCTCCTACAATGAGCAGTTCTTC. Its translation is CASRARWSSYNEQFF.

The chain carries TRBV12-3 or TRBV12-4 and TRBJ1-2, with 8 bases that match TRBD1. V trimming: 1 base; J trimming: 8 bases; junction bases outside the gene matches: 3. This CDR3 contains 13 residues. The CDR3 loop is CASSLGTGRGYTF. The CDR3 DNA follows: TGTGCCAGCAGTTTAGGGACAGGGAGGGGCTACACCTTC.

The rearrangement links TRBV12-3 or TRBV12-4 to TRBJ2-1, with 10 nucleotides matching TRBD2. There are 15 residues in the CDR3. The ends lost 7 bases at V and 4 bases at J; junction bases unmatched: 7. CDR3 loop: CASNRGLATYNEQFF. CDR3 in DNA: TGTGCCAGCAACAGGGGACTAGCGACTTACAATGAGCAGTTCTTC.

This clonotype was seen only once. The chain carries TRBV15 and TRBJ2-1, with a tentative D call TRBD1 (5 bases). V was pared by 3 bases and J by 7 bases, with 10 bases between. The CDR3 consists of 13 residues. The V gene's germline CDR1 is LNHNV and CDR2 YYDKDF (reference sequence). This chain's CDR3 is CATSSRQGNEQFF. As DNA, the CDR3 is TGTGCCACCAGCAGTCGTCAGGGAAATGAGCAGTTCTTC.

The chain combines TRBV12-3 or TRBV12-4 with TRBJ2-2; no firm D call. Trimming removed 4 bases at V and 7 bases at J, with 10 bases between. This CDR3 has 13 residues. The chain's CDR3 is CASSWAANGELFF. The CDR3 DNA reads TGTGCCAGCAGTTGGGCGGCGAACGGGGAGCTGTTTTTT.

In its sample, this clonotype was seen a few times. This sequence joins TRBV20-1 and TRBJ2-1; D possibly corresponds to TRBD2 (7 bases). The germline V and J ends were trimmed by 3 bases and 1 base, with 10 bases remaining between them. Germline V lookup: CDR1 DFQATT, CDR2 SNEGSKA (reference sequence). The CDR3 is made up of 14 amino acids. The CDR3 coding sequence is TGCAGTGCTAGTAGGGGGGGGTCCTACAATGAGCAGTTCTTC. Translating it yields CSASRGGSYNEQFF.

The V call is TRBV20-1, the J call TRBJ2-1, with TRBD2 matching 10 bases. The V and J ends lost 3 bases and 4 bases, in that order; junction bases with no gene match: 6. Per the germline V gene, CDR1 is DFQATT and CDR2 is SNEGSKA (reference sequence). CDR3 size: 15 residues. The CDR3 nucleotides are TGCAGTGCTAGGGCTTCTAGCGGGGGTTACAATGAGCAGTTCTTC. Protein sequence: CSARASSGGYNEQFF.

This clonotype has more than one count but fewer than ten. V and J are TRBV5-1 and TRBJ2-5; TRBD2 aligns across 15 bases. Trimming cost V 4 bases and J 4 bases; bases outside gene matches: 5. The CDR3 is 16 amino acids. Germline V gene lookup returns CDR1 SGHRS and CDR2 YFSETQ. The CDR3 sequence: CASSLPGLAGGETQYF. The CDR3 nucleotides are TGCGCCAGCAGCCTACCGGGACTAGCGGGAGGAGAGACCCAGTACTTC.

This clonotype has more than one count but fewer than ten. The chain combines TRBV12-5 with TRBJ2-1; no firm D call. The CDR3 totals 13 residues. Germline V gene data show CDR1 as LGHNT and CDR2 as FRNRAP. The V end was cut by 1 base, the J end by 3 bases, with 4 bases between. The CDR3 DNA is TGTGCTAGTGGTTTGGGGAACTACAATGAGCAGTTCTTC. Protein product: CASGLGNYNEQFF. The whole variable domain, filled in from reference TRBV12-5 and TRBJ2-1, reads DARVTQTPRHKVTEMGQEVTMRCQPILGHNTVFWYRQTMMQGLELLAYFRNRAPLDDSGMPKDRFSAEMPDATLATLKIQPSEPRDSAVYFCASGLGNYNEQFFGPGTRLTVL.

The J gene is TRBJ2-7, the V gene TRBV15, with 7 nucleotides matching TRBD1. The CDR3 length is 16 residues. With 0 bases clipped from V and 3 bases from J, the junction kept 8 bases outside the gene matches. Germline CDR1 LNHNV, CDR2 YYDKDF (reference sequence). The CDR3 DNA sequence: TGTGCCACCAGCAGAGATAGGGCAGGGGGAGACTACGAGCAGTACTTC. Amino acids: CATSRDRAGGDYEQYF.

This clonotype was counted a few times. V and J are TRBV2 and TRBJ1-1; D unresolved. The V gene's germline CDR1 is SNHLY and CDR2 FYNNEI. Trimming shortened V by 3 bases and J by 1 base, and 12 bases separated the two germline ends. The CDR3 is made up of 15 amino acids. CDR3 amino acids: CASSDGLRGNTEAFF. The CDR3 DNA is TGTGCCAGCAGTGATGGATTACGAGGGAACACTGAAGCTTTCTTT.

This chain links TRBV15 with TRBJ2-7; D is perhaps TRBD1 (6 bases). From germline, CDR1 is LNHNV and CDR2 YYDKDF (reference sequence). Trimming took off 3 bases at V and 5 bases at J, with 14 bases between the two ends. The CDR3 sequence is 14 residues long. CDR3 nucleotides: TGTGCCACCAGCAGTTGGGGGCGCGTCGACGAGCAGTACTTC. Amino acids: CATSSWGRVDEQYF.

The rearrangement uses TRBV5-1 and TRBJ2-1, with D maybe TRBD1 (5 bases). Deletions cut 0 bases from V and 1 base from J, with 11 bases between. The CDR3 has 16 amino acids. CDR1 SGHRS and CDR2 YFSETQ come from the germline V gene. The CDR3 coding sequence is TGCGCCAGCAGCTTGGCAGGGTTCGGGTCCTACAATGAGCAGTTCTTC. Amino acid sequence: CASSLAGFGSYNEQFF.

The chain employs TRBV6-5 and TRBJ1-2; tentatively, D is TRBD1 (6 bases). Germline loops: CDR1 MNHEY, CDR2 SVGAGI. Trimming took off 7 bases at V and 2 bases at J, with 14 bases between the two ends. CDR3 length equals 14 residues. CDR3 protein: CASIDRKGNYGYTF. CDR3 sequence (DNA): TGTGCCAGCATCGACAGGAAGGGGAACTATGGCTACACCTTC.

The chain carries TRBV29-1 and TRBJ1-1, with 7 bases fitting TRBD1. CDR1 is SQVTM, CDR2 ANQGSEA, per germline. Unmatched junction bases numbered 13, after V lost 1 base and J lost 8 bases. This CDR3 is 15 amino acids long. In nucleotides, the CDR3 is TGCAGCGTTGAAGTTGTCCGTCAGGGGGGTCGGGAAGCTTTCTTT. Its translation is CSVEVVRQGGREAFF.

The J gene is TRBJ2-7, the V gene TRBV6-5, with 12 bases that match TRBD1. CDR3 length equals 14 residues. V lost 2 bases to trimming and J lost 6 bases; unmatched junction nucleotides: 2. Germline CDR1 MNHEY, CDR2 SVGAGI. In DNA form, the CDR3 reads TGTGCCAGCAGTTACACGGGACAGGGGGCCGAGCAGTACTTC. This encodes CASSYTGQGAEQYF.

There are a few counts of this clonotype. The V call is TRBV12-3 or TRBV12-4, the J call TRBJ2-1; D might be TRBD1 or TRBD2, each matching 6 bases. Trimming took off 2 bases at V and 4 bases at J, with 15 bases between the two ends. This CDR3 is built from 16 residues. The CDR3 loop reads CASSLRYGGAYNEQFF. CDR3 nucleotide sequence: TGTGCCAGCAGTTTACGGTACGGGGGCGCTTACAATGAGCAGTTCTTC.

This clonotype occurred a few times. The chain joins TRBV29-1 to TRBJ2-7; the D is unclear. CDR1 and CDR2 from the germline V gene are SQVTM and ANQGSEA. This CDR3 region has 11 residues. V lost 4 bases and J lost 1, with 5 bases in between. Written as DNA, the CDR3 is TGCAGCGTTGGACGGTCCTACGAGCAGTACTTC. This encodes CSVGRSYEQYF.